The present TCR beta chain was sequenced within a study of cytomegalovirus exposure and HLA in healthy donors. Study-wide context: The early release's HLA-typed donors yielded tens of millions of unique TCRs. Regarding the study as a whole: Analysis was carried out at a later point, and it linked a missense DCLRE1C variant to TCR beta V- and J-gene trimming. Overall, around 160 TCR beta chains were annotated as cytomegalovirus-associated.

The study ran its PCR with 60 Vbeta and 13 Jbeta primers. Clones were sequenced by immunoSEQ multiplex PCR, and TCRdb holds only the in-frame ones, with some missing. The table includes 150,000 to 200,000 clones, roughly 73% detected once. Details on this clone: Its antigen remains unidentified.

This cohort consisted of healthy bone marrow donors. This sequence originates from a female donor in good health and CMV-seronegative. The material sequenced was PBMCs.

Here the CDR3 reads CASSSGTRTYNEQFF. As DNA, the CDR3 is TGCGCCAGCAGCTCCGGGACTAGAACCTACAATGAGCAGTTCTTC. The chain has TRBV4-1 and TRBJ2-1; TRBD2 matches at 8 bases. This CDR3 has 15 amino acids. The V gene's germline CDR1 is MGHRA and CDR2 YSYEKL. Trimming cost V 5 bases and J 2 bases; bases outside gene matches: 5.